This T cell receptor beta chain stems from a study of OX40 agonist ivuxolimab in advanced cancers. Study summary: The patients received ivuxolimab by intravenous route every 2 weeks at 0.01 to 10 mg/kg.

Anyone with autoimmune disease history or systemic immunosuppression was excluded. TCRdb keeps only in-frame clones here, not all; method: immunoSEQ multiplex PCR. The data hold some 69,000 clones, with approximately 90% observed a single time. From germline, CDR1 is SEHNR and CDR2 FQNEAQ (reference sequence). The CDR3 runs 14 residues. After removal of 2 bases from V and 4 bases from J, the junction contained 4 bases not matched to a gene. This sequence was found in an adult with an advanced solid tumor such as melanoma, head and neck, liver or kidney cancer. This sequence joins TRBV7-9 and TRBJ1-1; 7 nucleotides align to TRBD1. The material was CD4+ or CD8+ T cells sorted from blood, obtained in a trial of the OX40 agonist ivuxolimab. The chain's CDR3 is CASSLYRGGTEAFF. CDR3 bases: TGTGCCAGCAGCTTATACAGGGGAGGCACTGAAGCTTTCTTT.